This passage covers 9 T cell receptor beta chains from one sample sequenced in a study of spatial heterogeneity in lung cancer. Study findings and constraints: One measure, the expanded intratumoral alpha and beta TCR count, tracked tumor mutation counts.

No antigens are known for them. Time point indicated: sample taken at primary tumor resection. In TCRdb, the 5' RACE reads were re-called with MiXCR into one record per CDR3 protein. The repertoire has 4,000 to 6,500 distinct CDR3 sequences, about 7% of them found once; the top ten carry about a third. The input for sequencing was lung tumor tissue, taken at surgery. These receptor sequences come from a female donor with early-stage non-small cell lung cancer.

This clonotype was recorded at least ten times. Since it is a stray read in a library aimed at alpha chains, this beta chain has a size that is not meaningful. The chain uses TRBV10-3 and TRBJ2-1; 9 positions match TRBD2. This CDR3 spans 13 amino acids. Germline lookup yields CDR1 ENHRY and CDR2 SYGVKD. V was clipped by 7 bases and J by 3 bases; unmatched bases: 1. The CDR3: CAITSGDYNEQFF. CDR3 nucleotide sequence: TGTGCCATCACTAGCGGGGACTACAATGAGCAGTTCTTC.

This clonotype appeared many times. This beta chain is a stray read from a library made for alpha chains; its abundance is not meaningful. V gene TRBV7-9 combines with J gene TRBJ1-2, with a possible D match to TRBD1 (6 bases). From germline, CDR1 is SEHNR and CDR2 FQNEAQ (reference sequence). The V and J ends lost 2 bases and 4 bases respectively, with 14 bases between them. The CDR3 loop spans 15 amino acids. CDR3 sequence (DNA): TGTGCCAGCAGCTTATCCGTTGACAGGTTCTATGGCTACACCTTC. Its translation: CASSLSVDRFYGYTF.

This clonotype was observed at least ten times. This beta chain was picked up by a library intended for alpha chains and is off target, so its count carries little meaning. The chain joins TRBV28 to TRBJ1-1; D ambiguous. In germline, CDR1 is MDHEN, CDR2 SYDVKM. This CDR3 region has 12 residues. V lost 5 bases and J 4 bases, leaving 8 bases between the germline ends. The CDR3 DNA sequence: TGTGCCAGCAGTCAGCGGCCCACTGAAGCTTTCTTT. As protein: CASSQRPTEAFF.

This clonotype occurred many times. This beta chain slipped into a library made for alpha chains as a stray read, so its size is not meaningful. This rearrangement joins TRBV7-2 to TRBJ1-2; D is unclear. Germline CDR1 and CDR2: SGHTA and FQGNSA. V lost 4 bases and J 3 bases, leaving 12 bases between the germline ends. CDR3 length: 14 residues. CDR3 nucleotides: TGTGCCAGCAGCTCAGGACGGACCTACTATGGCTACACCTTC. This gives the protein CASSSGRTYYGYTF.

This clonotype rates as medium-sized. As an off-target read in a library built for alpha chains, this beta chain has a frequency of little significance. This sequence joins TRBV7-9 and TRBJ1-1; 7 bases agree with TRBD1. This CDR3 contains 13 residues. Per germline, CDR1 SEHNR and CDR2 FQNEAQ (reference sequence). V was clipped by 10 bases and J by 0 bases; unmatched bases: 5. The CDR3 protein is CATETGMNTEAFF. CDR3 DNA sequence: TGTGCCACAGAGACAGGGATGAACACTGAAGCTTTCTTT.

This clonotype is deemed medium-sized. This beta chain is a stray read from a library made for alpha chains; its abundance is not meaningful. The chain couples TRBV5-5 to TRBJ2-1, with TRBD1 matching over 7 bases. The germline V gene encodes CDR1 SGHKS and CDR2 YYEKEE (reference sequence). CDR3 length: 15 amino acids. V lost 2 bases to trimming and J lost 5 bases; unmatched junction nucleotides: 7. CDR3 sequence: CASSFRGQSNNEQFF. CDR3 bases: TGTGCCAGCAGCTTTAGGGGACAGAGTAACAATGAGCAGTTCTTC.

In its sample, this clonotype is medium-sized (0.01 to 0.1%). For a library built for alpha chains, this beta chain is a stray read; little rests on its size. CDR3 in amino acids: CASSFPPPGGSETQYF. The CDR3 coding sequence is TGTGCCAGCAGTTTTCCCCCCCCGGGAGGCAGTGAGACCCAGTACTTC. J is TRBJ2-5 and V is TRBV28; 7 bases are shared with TRBD2. After removal of 3 bases from V and 5 bases from J, the junction contained 12 bases not matched to a gene. Germline-derived CDR1 and CDR2 are MDHEN and SYDVKM. The CDR3 length is 16 residues.

This clonotype was picked up many times. This beta chain slipped into a library made for alpha chains as a stray read, so its size is not meaningful. The rearrangement joins TRBV5-1 to TRBJ2-3; D remains ambiguous. V lost 0 bases and J lost 1, with 6 bases in between. CDR1 and CDR2 (germline): SGHRS, YFSETQ. The CDR3 loop spans 14 amino acids. CDR3 residues: CASSLAGGTDTQYF. The CDR3 DNA reads TGCGCCAGCAGCTTGGCTGGGGGCACAGATACGCAGTATTTT. Full variable domain (missing parts from reference TRBV5-1 and TRBJ2-3): KAGVTQTPRYLIKTRGQQVTLSCSPISGHRSVSWYQQTPGQGLQFLFEYFSETQRNKGNFPGRFSGRQFSNSRSEMNVSTLELGDSALYLCASSLAGGTDTQYFGPGTRLTVL.

This clonotype has a count of ten or more. The size of this beta chain means little, since it is a stray read in a library made for alpha chains. The gene calls are TRBV20-1 and TRBJ2-7; no definite D call. Germline V gives CDR1 DFQATT, CDR2 SNEGSKA (reference sequence). The CDR3 totals 15 residues. V gave up 6 bases and J gave up 1 base, with 19 bases separating them. The CDR3 coding sequence is TGCAGTGCAACGGTGCCCTTGGGCGGTTCCTACGAGCAGTACTTC. The encoded protein is CSATVPLGGSYEQYF.